This section outlines one T cell receptor beta chain sequence together with its context. The antigen is unknown. Since a much larger clone is just one base distant, this may be a read error. Axillary draining lymph nodes of breast cancer patients supplied the node samples. One entry per CDR3 protein, called by TCRdb with MiXCR from the multiplex PCR reads. The sample gives fewer than 200,000 distinct CDR3 sequences, approximately 30% of which show up once; 3.5% to 4.5% is in the top ten. The sample belongs to a study of breast tumors, draining lymph nodes, adjacent tissues. Germline CDR1 reads DFQATT; CDR2 reads SNEGSKA (reference sequence). V was clipped by 3 bases and J by 3 bases, with 18 bases between them. The length of the CDR3 is 15 residues. Broader study findings: Tumor T cell lymph node origin was a supported hypothesis, not proven. Tumor and nontumor repertoires were significantly more similar in luminal-like than in basal-like breast cancer. Data fit most tumor T cells coming from lymph node, expanding in tumor.

The sample consisted of axillary lymph node tissue. This receptor was obtained from a female donor with breast cancer. Some clones in this sample may be carry-over from other donors' samples. The chain carries TRBV20-1 and TRBJ2-7; D is possibly TRBD2 (5 bases). The CDR3 DNA reads TGCAGTGCTAGGGCCTCACCAAACGGGATCTACGAGCAGTACTTC. Protein product: CSARASPNGIYEQYF.